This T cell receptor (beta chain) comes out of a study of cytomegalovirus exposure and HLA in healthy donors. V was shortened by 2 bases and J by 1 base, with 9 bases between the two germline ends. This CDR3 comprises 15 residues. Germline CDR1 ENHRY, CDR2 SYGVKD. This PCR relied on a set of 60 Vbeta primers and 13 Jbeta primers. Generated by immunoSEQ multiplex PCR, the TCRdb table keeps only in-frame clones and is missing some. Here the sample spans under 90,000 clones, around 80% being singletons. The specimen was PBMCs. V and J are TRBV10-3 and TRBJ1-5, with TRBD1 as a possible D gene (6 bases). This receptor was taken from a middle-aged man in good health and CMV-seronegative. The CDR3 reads CAISERTASNQPQHF. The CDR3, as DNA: TGTGCCATCAGTGAGCGGACAGCAAGCAATCAGCCCCAGCATTTT.